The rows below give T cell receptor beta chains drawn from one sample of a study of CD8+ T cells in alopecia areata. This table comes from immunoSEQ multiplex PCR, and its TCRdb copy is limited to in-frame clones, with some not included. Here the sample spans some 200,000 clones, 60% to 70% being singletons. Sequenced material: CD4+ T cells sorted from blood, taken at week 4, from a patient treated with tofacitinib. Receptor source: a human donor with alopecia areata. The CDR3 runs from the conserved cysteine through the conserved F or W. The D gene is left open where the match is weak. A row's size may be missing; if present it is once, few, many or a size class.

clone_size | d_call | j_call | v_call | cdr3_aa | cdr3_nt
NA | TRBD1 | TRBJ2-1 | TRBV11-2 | CASSLGQGTNNEQFF | TGTGCCAGCAGCTTAGGACAGGGCACAAACAATGAGCAGTTCTTC
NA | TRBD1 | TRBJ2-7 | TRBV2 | CASGPRTGQVEQYF | TGTGCCAGCGGGCCACGGACAGGGCAGGTCGAGCAGTACTTC
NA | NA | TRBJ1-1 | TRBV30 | CAWSAGTLDTEAFF | TGTGCCTGGAGTGCGGGCACACTGGACACTGAAGCTTTCTTT
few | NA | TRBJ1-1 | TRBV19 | CASSVGQLNTEAFF | TGTGCCAGTAGTGTAGGACAGTTGAACACTGAAGCTTTCTTT
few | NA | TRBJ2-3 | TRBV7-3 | CASSIGGPADTQYF | TGTGCCAGCAGCATAGGAGGACCCGCAGATACGCAGTATTTT
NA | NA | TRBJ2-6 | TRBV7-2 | CASSPPGSGANVLTF | TGTGCCAGCAGCCCCCCCGGCTCTGGGGCCAACGTCCTGACTTTC
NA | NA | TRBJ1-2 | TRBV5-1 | CASSLDIEDGYTF | TGCGCCAGCAGCTTGGATATCGAGGATGGCTACACCTTC
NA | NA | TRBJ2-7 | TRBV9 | CASSVGGDLYEQYF | TGTGCCAGCAGCGTAGGAGGGGACCTCTACGAGCAGTACTTC
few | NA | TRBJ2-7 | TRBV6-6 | CASSPSGSSYEQYF | TGTGCCAGCAGCCCCTCTGGTTCGTCCTACGAGCAGTACTTC
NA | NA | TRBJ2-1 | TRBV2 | CASRQRDGSYNEQFF | TGTGCCAGCAGACAAAGGGACGGTTCCTACAATGAGCAGTTCTTC
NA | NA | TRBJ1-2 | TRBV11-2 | CASSFLVQGGSYTF | TGTGCCAGCAGCTTCTTGGTCCAGGGTGGAAGCTACACCTTC
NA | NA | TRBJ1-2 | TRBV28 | CASSFRVAGVYGYTF | TGTGCCAGCAGTTTTAGGGTGGCAGGGGTATATGGCTACACCTTC
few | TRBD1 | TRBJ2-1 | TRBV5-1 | CASSLIGQGAGNEQFF | TGCGCCAGCAGCTTGATTGGACAGGGGGCCGGGAATGAGCAGTTCTTC
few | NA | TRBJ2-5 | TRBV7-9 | CASSGGQVPPGGETQYF | TGTGCCAGCAGCGGTGGACAGGTCCCACCTGGAGGGGAGACCCAGTACTTC
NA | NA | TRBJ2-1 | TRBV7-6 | CASSPRVAPENEQFF | TGTGCCAGCAGCCCCCGGGTAGCCCCGGAGAATGAGCAGTTCTTC
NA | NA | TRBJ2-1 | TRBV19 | CATIRGRDNEQFF | TGTGCCACTATCCGGGGACGGGACAATGAGCAGTTCTTC
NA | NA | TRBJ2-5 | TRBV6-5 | CASRTTALGETQYF | TGTGCCAGCCGAACGACAGCGCTCGGGGAGACCCAGTACTTC
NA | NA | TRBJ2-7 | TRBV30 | CAWSIGQELYEQYF | TGTGCCTGGAGTATTGGGCAGGAGCTCTACGAGCAGTACTTC
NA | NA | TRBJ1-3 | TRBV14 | CASSQVGGAGNTIYF | TGTGCCAGCAGCCAAGTCGGAGGGGCTGGAAACACCATATATTTT
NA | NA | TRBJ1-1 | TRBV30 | CAWARDPLNTEAFF | TGTGCCTGGGCTAGGGACCCTCTGAACACTGAAGCTTTCTTT
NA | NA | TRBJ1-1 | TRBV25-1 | CASSERLASTEAFF | TGTGCCAGCAGTGAGAGGTTGGCGAGTACTGAAGCTTTCTTT
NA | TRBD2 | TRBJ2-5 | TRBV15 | CATSKISGLAGFQETQYF | TGTGCCACCAGCAAAATCTCGGGACTAGCGGGGTTCCAAGAGACCCAGTACTTC
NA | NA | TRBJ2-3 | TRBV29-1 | CSVEGRATDTQYF | TGCAGCGTTGAAGGCAGGGCGACAGATACGCAGTATTTT
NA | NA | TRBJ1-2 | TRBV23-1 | CASSHPYGYTF | TGCGCCAGCAGTCATCCCTATGGCTACACCTTC
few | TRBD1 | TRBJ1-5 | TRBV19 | CATHRGLGSNQPQHF | TGTGCCACCCACAGGGGGCTGGGGAGCAATCAGCCCCAGCATTTT
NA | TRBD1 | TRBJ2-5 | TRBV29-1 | CSINRGQETQYF | TGCAGCATCAACAGGGGGCAGGAGACCCAGTACTTC
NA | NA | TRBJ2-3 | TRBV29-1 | CSVEAGVVSDTQYF | TGCAGCGTTGAGGCTGGAGTAGTATCAGATACGCAGTATTTT
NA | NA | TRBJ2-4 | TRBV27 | CASSYSLAKNIQYF | TGTGCCAGCAGTTACTCCCTAGCCAAAAACATTCAGTACTTC
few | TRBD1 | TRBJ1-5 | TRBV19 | CASTADRVPQPQHF | TGTGCCAGTACCGCGGACAGGGTCCCCCAGCCCCAGCATTTT
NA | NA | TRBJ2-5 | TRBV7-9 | CASSRMDSQETQYF | TGTGCCAGCAGCCGAATGGACAGCCAAGAGACCCAGTACTTC
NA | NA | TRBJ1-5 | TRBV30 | CAWETGNIRNQPQHF | TGTGCCTGGGAAACAGGGAATATTCGCAATCAGCCCCAGCATTTT
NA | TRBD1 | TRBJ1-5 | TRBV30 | CAWRSSGTGYQPQHF | TGTGCCTGGAGATCCTCCGGGACAGGGTATCAGCCCCAGCATTTT
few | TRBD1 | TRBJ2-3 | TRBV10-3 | CAISGQGQGPNTQYF | TGTGCCATCAGTGGGCAGGGACAGGGGCCCAATACGCAGTATTTT
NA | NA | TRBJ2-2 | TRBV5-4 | CASSLGATGELFF | TGTGCCAGCAGCTTGGGTGCGACCGGGGAGCTGTTTTTT
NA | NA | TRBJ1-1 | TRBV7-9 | CASSIRGAQAFF | TGTGCCAGCTCTATACGTGGGGCCCAGGCTTTCTTT